The 25 T cell receptor beta chains below were found in one sample sequenced in a study of response to subunit inactivated influenza vaccine (dated 2018 in TCRdb). The library was built by means of RT-PCR. The sample was run on an Illumina HiSeq 2500. The public reads were reanalyzed by TCRdb: fastp trimming at Q25, MiXCR alignment, in-frame beta chains only. CDR3 protein duplicates are merged, each entry listing the most common genes and DNA. The sample records 500,000 to 550,000 distinct CDR3 sequences, roughly 8.2% of which are singletons. The top ten clonotypes cover around 13% of the sample. Sequencing used PBMCs from blood, obtained around 2 years after vaccination. These receptors were obtained from a man aged 50 to 69 who received an inactivated influenza vaccine. Donor details come from another sample of the same person, matched by shared clones.

This clonotype was recorded a few times. The chain joins TRBV24-1 to TRBJ2-5; 9 bases align to TRBD1. Germline trimming cut 3 bases from V and 4 bases from J; bases unmatched to any gene: 8. This CDR3 has 16 residues. The germline CDR1 and CDR2 sequences are KGHDR and SFDVKD. The CDR3 nucleotides read TGTGCCACCAGTGATACCGGGACAGGGAGTTTAGAGACCCAGTACTTC. It encodes CATSDTGTGSLETQYF.

This clonotype was found many times. The rearrangement joins TRBV20-1 to TRBJ1-5; D gene unclear. The CDR3 runs 13 residues. The germline CDR1 and CDR2 sequences are DFQATT and SNEGSKA (reference sequence). V lost 6 bases, J lost 5 bases, and 14 bases lay in between. CDR3 loop: CSAADGGHQPQHF. The CDR3 DNA reads TGCAGTGCGGCCGACGGTGGACATCAGCCCCAGCATTTT.

The V call is TRBV28, the J call TRBJ2-7, with TRBD2 identical over 8 bases. CDR1 is MDHEN and CDR2 is SYDVKM in the germline V gene. CDR3 length: 14 residues. V trimming: 6 bases; J trimming: 3 bases; junction bases outside the gene matches: 7. The CDR3 region is CASSQTGLVYEQYF. The CDR3 DNA is TGTGCCAGCAGCCAAACGGGACTAGTCTACGAGCAGTACTTC.

This clonotype has a single count. V and J are TRBV6-5 and TRBJ2-7; 9 bases map to TRBD1. V lost 7 bases, J lost 7 bases, and 5 bases stayed unmatched. The CDR3 consists of 12 residues. Germline CDR1 is MNHEY and CDR2 is SVGAGI. The CDR3 DNA follows: TGTGCCAGCACGGGACAGGGTGAAGAGCAGTACTTC. Protein: CASTGQGEEQYF.

Turning to this clonotype: It may be a read error: a sequence one base away is much more abundant. The genes are TRBV28 and TRBJ2-1; TRBD1 or TRBD2 may be the D gene (6 bases each). This CDR3 spans 16 amino acids. The germline gives CDR1 MDHEN, CDR2 SYDVKM. CDR3 loop: CAGRTFIGGPYNEQFF. The DNA of the CDR3 is TGTGCCGGCAGGACCTTCATCGGGGGCCCATACAATGAGCAGTTCTTC.

This clonotype has a count of ten or more. J is TRBJ2-2 and V is TRBV12-3 or TRBV12-4, with TRBD1 matching 7 bases. The CDR3 runs 14 residues. Germline trimming cut 6 bases from V and 3 bases from J; bases unmatched to any gene: 4. The CDR3 loop reads CASRSQGDTGELFF. In DNA, the CDR3 is TGTGCCAGCAGAAGTCAGGGGGACACCGGGGAGCTGTTTTTT.

Worth noting for this clonotype: The junction and the germline gene differ at one end; a read error may be behind it. This chain links TRBV27 with TRBJ2-7; no definite D call. The CDR3 has 9 residues. Looked up from germline, CDR1 is MNHEY and CDR2 is SMNVEV (reference sequence). CDR3 nucleotide sequence: TGTGCCAGGGACGTAGAGGTCCCCTTC. Translation gives CARDVEVPF.

In its sample, this clonotype was seen a few times. The chain joins TRBV7-2 to TRBJ2-5, with TRBD2 identical over 8 bases. The germline V gene has CDR1 SGHTA and CDR2 FQGNSA. V shed 5 bases and J 5 bases; nucleotides not matched to a gene: 4. The CDR3 is made up of 13 amino acids. CDR3 nucleotide sequence: TGTGCCAGCAGCATGGGACTAGTGGAGACCCAGTACTTC. It codes for CASSMGLVETQYF.

V is TRBV9 and J is TRBJ2-3; 8 bases are shared with TRBD2. Germline V CDR1 and CDR2: SGDLS, YYNGEE. Trimming cost V 4 bases and J 4 bases; bases outside gene matches: 11. The CDR3 consists of 16 residues. The CDR3 protein is CASSPHSGGRPDTQYF. The CDR3 nucleotides are TGTGCCAGCAGCCCACATTCAGGCGGGAGGCCAGATACGCAGTATTTT.

The rearrangement links TRBV27 to TRBJ1-1; the match to TRBD1 covers 7 bases. The V segment lost 5 bases and the J segment 5 bases; nucleotides outside the gene matches: 11. Germline V CDR1 and CDR2: MNHEY, SMNVEV (reference sequence). The CDR3 length is 15 residues. This CDR3 is CASSHGTDFRTEAFF. CDR3 in DNA: TGTGCCAGCAGTCATGGGACAGACTTTCGTACTGAAGCTTTCTTT.

This clonotype was recorded a few times. The chain carries TRBV5-1 and TRBJ2-2, with 8 bases matching TRBD1. The germline CDR1 and CDR2 sequences are SGHRS and YFSETQ. The CDR3 contains 15 residues. V dropped 1 base and J dropped 3; count of bases not matched to a gene: 2. As DNA, the CDR3 is TGCGCCAGCAGCTTGAGGACAGGGTACACCGGGGAGCTGTTTTTT. Encoded protein: CASSLRTGYTGELFF.

Many counts were recorded for this clonotype. This sequence joins TRBV12-3 or TRBV12-4 and TRBJ2-5; the D is unclear. Deletions cut 7 bases from V and 4 bases from J, with 7 bases between. The CDR3 has 11 amino acids. CDR3 residues: CASTSAETQYF. The CDR3 DNA is TGTGCCAGCACCTCTGCAGAGACCCAGTACTTC.

This clonotype showed up just a few times. The chain recombines TRBV7-8 with TRBJ2-7, with TRBD1 as a possible D gene (6 bases). The CDR3 consists of 14 residues. Trimming removed 1 base from V and 6 bases from J, with 13 bases in between. Per germline, CDR1 SGHVS and CDR2 FQNEAQ. For the CDR3, the DNA is TGTGCCAGCAGCTTAGTGTTGGCAGGGGTCGAGCAGTACTTC. As protein: CASSLVLAGVEQYF.

The chain carries TRBV5-6 and TRBJ2-1; D is tentatively TRBD1 or TRBD2 (6 bases each). V was pared by 0 bases and J by 4 bases, with 14 bases between. In germline, CDR1 is SGHDT, CDR2 YYEEEE. This CDR3 region has 16 residues. The chain's CDR3 is CASSLVRRGVYNEQFF. DNA for the CDR3: TGTGCCAGCAGCTTGGTCCGGAGGGGGGTTTACAATGAGCAGTTCTTC.

The chain links TRBV7-2 to TRBJ2-7; TRBD2 is a possible D gene (7 bases). In germline, CDR1 is SGHTA, CDR2 FQGNSA. This CDR3 has 13 residues. Trimming removed 3 bases from V and 11 bases from J, with 17 bases in between. The CDR3 coding sequence is TGTGCCAGCAGCTTGAGGCGGGGGCGTACGGAGTACTTC. Amino acid sequence: CASSLRRGRTEYF. Using reference TRBV7-2 and TRBJ2-7 for the parts outside the CDR3, the full variable domain is GAGVSQSPSNKVTEKGKDVELRCDPISGHTALYWYRQSLGQGLEFLIYFQGNSAPDKSGLPSDRFSAERTGGSVSTLTIQRTQQEDSAVYLCASSLRRGRTEYFGPGTRLTVT.

The chain carries TRBV13 and TRBJ2-7; 7 nucleotides align to TRBD1. The CDR3 length is 12 residues. The germline gives CDR1 PRHDT, CDR2 FYEKMQ (reference sequence). The V segment lost 5 bases and the J segment 5 bases; nucleotides outside the gene matches: 3. The CDR3 DNA follows: TGTGCCAGCAGCCACAGGGGTAACGAGCAGTACTTC. Protein: CASSHRGNEQYF.

This clonotype was recorded a few times. J is TRBJ2-6 and V is TRBV20-1, with D tentatively TRBD1 or TRBD2 (7 bases each). Between the trimmed V and J ends, which lost 5 bases and 3 bases, there was a span of 14 bases. Germline V gene data show CDR1 as DFQATT and CDR2 as SNEGSKA (reference sequence). The CDR3 is made up of 15 amino acids. CDR3 nucleotides: TGCAGTGCTCTCAGGGGGGGTAATGGGGCCAACGTCCTGACTTTC. Protein product: CSALRGGNGANVLTF.

This clonotype was detected many times. The chain employs TRBV4-1 and TRBJ1-2; D is unclear. This CDR3 region has 15 residues. Germline CDR1 reads MGHRA; CDR2 reads YSYEKL. V was pared by 4 bases and J by 4 bases, with 16 bases between. In DNA form, the CDR3 reads TGCGCCAGCAGCCTCGGGCAAGCAGAGGTCTATGGCTACACCTTC. Translated, it gives CASSLGQAEVYGYTF.

This clonotype was found a few times. The chain is built from TRBV20-1 and TRBJ1-4; D is uncertain. This CDR3 spans 15 amino acids. Germline CDR1 and CDR2: DFQATT and SNEGSKA (reference sequence). V was shortened by 6 bases and J by 4 bases, with 18 bases between the two germline ends. The CDR3 nucleotides are TGCAGTGCCCCGGGCAAAGCCAGCCGTAATGAAAAACTGTTTTTT. Amino acid sequence: CSAPGKASRNEKLFF.

In its sample, this clonotype was seen many times. The genes are TRBV4-2 and TRBJ1-6; D gene uncertain. V dropped 0 bases and J dropped 7 bases, with 13 bases sitting between them. The germline CDR1 and CDR2 sequences are LGHNA and YNFKEQ. CDR3 length: 16 amino acids. CDR3 protein: CASSQDYGLRNSPLHF. The CDR3 bases are TGTGCCAGCAGCCAAGATTACGGACTGAGGAATTCACCCCTCCACTTT.

This clonotype showed up many times. V gene TRBV6-1 combines with J gene TRBJ2-7; 7 nucleotides match TRBD1. This CDR3 spans 14 amino acids. The V gene's germline CDR1 is MNHNS and CDR2 SASEGT. V shed 4 bases, J shed 0 bases, and the junction held 3 bases outside the gene matches. The CDR3 spells CASSGTGTSYEQYF. CDR3 in DNA: TGTGCCAGCAGTGGGACAGGAACCTCCTACGAGCAGTACTTC.

V usage is TRBV3-1 and J usage is TRBJ1-4; no clear D. In germline, CDR1 is LGHDT, CDR2 YNNKEL (reference sequence). Trimming pared 4 bases from V and 3 bases from J, leaving 6 bases between. This CDR3 is 13 amino acids long. For the CDR3, the DNA is TGTGCCAGCAGCCCTGCCGCTAATGAAAAACTGTTTTTT. Protein product: CASSPAANEKLFF.

This clonotype occurred a few times. This chain joins TRBV6-6 and TRBJ2-2; D is uncertain. Per the germline V gene, CDR1 is MNHNY and CDR2 is SVGAGI (reference sequence). V lost 8 bases and J lost 7, with 14 bases in between. The CDR3 totals 13 residues. This CDR3 reads CASGAGAIGELFF. In DNA, the CDR3 is TGTGCCAGCGGAGCAGGTGCCATCGGGGAGCTGTTTTTT.

The gene calls are TRBV20-1 and TRBJ2-3; D remains ambiguous. The CDR3 consists of 12 residues. Germline lookup yields CDR1 DFQATT and CDR2 SNEGSKA (reference sequence). The V end was cut by 0 bases, the J end by 7 bases, with 8 bases between. CDR3 coding DNA: TGCAGTGCTAGAGATTTGCCGCATACGCAGTATTTT. This sequence encodes CSARDLPHTQYF.

There are many counts of this clonotype. This chain connects TRBV28 to TRBJ1-4; D is undetermined. CDR1 is MDHEN, CDR2 SYDVKM, per germline. V lost 3 bases and J 8 bases, leaving 7 bases between the germline ends. The CDR3 length is 12 residues. The DNA for the CDR3 is TGTGCCAGCAGTTTCAGTTGGGAAAAACTGTTTTTT. This translates into CASSFSWEKLFF.